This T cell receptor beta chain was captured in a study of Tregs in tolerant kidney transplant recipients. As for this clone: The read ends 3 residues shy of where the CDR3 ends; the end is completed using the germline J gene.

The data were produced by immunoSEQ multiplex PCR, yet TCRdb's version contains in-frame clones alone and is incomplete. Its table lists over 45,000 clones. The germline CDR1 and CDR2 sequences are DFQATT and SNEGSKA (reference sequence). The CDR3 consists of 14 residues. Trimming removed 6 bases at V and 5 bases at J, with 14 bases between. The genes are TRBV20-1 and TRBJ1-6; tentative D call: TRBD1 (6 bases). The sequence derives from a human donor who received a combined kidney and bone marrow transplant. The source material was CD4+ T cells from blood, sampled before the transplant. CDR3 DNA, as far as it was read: TGCAGTGCAAACCGGGACACCGATAATTCACCC. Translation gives CSANRDTDNSP. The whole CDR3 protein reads CSANRDTDNSPLHF.